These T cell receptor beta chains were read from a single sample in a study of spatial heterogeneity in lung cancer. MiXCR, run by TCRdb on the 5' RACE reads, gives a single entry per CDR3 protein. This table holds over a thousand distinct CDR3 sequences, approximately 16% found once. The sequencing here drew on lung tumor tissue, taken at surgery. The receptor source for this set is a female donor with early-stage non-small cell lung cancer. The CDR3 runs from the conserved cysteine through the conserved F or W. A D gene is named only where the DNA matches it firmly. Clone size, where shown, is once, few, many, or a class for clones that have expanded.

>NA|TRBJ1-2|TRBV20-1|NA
TGCAGTGCTAGGGGGACTAAGGGCTACACCTTC
CSARGTKGYTF
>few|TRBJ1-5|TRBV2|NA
TGTGCCAGCAGTGGGGTCTTTCGGGAGCAGCCCCAGCATTTT
CASSGVFREQPQHF
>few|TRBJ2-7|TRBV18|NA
TGTGCCAGCTCTCTAGTCATGGACGAGCAGTACTTC
CASSLVMDEQYF
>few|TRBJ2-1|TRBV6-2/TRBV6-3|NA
TGTGCCAGCAGCCACAACCCGTGGGGACACAATGAGCAGTTCTTC
CASSHNPWGHNEQFF
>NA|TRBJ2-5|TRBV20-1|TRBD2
TGCAGTGCTACCCGTGGGAGCGGGGGGGCGGAGACCCAGTACTTC
CSATRGSGGAETQYF
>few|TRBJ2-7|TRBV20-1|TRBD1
TGCAGTGCCCCGGGCAGGGGGTATCACGAGCAGTACTTC
CSAPGRGYHEQYF
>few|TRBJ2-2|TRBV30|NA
TGTGCCTGGAGGCGAATGGGGGACACCGGGGAGCTGTTTTTT
CAWRRMGDTGELFF
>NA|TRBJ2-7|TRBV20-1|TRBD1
TGCAGTGCCGGGACCGGGACAGGGATCAACGAGCAGTACTTC
CSAGTGTGINEQYF
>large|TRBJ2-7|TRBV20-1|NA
TGCAGTGCACCCAAACAGGGATTGAACGAGCAGTACTTC
CSAPKQGLNEQYF
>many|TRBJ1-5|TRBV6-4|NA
TGTGCCAGGGGGTTTGGAATTGGCAATCAGCCCCAGCATTTT
CARGFGIGNQPQHF
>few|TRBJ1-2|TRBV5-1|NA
TGCGCCAGCAGCTTGGGACTAGACCATGGCTACACCTTC
CASSLGLDHGYTF
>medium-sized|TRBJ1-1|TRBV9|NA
TGTGCCAGCAGCGTAGAGGGAGCAGGGTCGGCCACCTCTGAAGCTTTCTTT
CASSVEGAGSATSEAFF
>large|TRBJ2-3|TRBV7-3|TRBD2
TGTGCCAGCAGCCCAACTAGCGCGACGGATACGCAGTATTTT
CASSPTSATDTQYF
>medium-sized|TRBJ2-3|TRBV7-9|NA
TGTGCCAGCAGCTTAGGTGGCGAGTTCTTCACAGATACGCAGTATTTT
CASSLGGEFFTDTQYF
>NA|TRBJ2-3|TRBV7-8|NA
TGTGCCAGCAGCTTACTGGGTGGCGTCCCAGATACGCAGTATTTT
CASSLLGGVPDTQYF
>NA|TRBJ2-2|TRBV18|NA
TGTGCCAGCTCACCCCGCGGACAGTCGAGCACCGGGGAGCTGTTTTTT
CASSPRGQSSTGELFF
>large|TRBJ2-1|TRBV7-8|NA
TGTGCCAGCAGCGCCCCCCGGCAGGGGGGCGAGCAGTTCTTC
CASSAPRQGGEQFF
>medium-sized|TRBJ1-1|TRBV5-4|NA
TGTGCCAGCAGCACTGGCTCCCCCGGGGGAGCGAACACTGAAGCTTTCTTT
CASSTGSPGGANTEAFF
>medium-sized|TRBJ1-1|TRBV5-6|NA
TGTGCCAGCAGCCCGGGGGGCGCTGAAGCTTTCTTT
CASSPGGAEAFF
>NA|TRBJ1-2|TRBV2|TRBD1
TGTGCCAGCAGTGGGGACAGAGAGGATGGCTACACCTTC
CASSGDREDGYTF
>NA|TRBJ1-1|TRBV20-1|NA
TGCAGTGCTAGGCCCAATTCCGGGGGGAGCACTGAAGCTTTCTTT
CSARPNSGGSTEAFF
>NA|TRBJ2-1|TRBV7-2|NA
TGTGCCAGCAGCTTAGTGCCAAATGAGCAGTTCTTC
CASSLVPNEQFF
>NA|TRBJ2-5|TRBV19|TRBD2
TGTGCCAGTCAACCCGGACTAGCGGGGGGTCCCCGGGAGACCCAGTACTTC
CASQPGLAGGPRETQYF
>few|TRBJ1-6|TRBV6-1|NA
TGTGCCAGCAGTCTCAGAAGCTATAATTCACCCCTCCACTTT
CASSLRSYNSPLHF
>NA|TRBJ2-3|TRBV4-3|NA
TGCGCCAGCAGCCAAGTACACAGGGCCCTGCCGGATACGCAGTATTTT
CASSQVHRALPDTQYF
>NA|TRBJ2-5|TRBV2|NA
TGTGCCAGCAGTCTGATGACAGTGCAAGAGACCCAGTACTTC
CASSLMTVQETQYF
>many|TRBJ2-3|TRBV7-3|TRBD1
TGTGCCAGCAGCTTAGGGACAGGGGAGGCCACAGATACGCAGTATTTT
CASSLGTGEATDTQYF
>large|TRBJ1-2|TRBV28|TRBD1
TGTGCCAGCAGTTCAGGGGGCGAGTACTATGGCTACACCTTC
CASSSGGEYYGYTF
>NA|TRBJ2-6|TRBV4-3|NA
TGCGCCAGCAGCCAAGAGTTGAATTCTGGGGCCAACGTCCTGACTTTC
CASSQELNSGANVLTF
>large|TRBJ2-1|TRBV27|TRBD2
TGTGCCAGCAGTCTCTCGCGGGAGGGGTATCACGAAACCTTATTC
CASSLSREGYHETLF
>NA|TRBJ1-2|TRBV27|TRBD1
TGTGCCAGCAGTCAAAGGGGGGACAGAGATGGCTACACCTTC
CASSQRGDRDGYTF
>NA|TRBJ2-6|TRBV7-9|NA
TGTGCCAGCAGCTTGGTCTCGGCCAACGTCCTGACTTTC
CASSLVSANVLTF
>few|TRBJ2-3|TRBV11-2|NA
TGTGCCAGCAGCTCTGGGGGTCCAGATACGCAGTATTTT
CASSSGGPDTQYF
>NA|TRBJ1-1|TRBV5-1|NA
TGCGCCAGCAGCCCGGGGTGGGAGAACACTGAAGCTTTCTTT
CASSPGWENTEAFF
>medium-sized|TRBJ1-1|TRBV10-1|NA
TGCGCCAGCAGGGAAGGCGGCACTGAAGCTTTCTTT
CASREGGTEAFF